This T cell receptor beta chain was documented in a study of PD-1 blockade in mismatch repair-deficient tumors. Study-wide results and caveats: Tumor-resident clones, often absent from pretreatment blood, expanded after pembrolizumab and then contracted.

Concerning this clone itself: What it binds is not known.

Using immunoSEQ multiplex PCR, the repertoire was profiled, and TCRdb retains in-frame clones only, with some absent. The sample contains roughly 70,000 clones, 70% to 80% of which appear only once. TCRs were sequenced from three patients responding to pembrolizumab. CDR1 SGHRS and CDR2 YFSETQ come from the germline V gene. J lost 1 base, V lost 7 bases, and 12 bases had no gene match. CDR3 size: 17 residues. The J gene is TRBJ2-3, the V gene TRBV5-1, with 10 bases aligning to TRBD1. The TCR sequence derives from an adult with mismatch repair-deficient cancer. This specimen was peripheral blood, taken 2 weeks after starting pembrolizumab. The CDR3 DNA sequence: TGCGCCAGCCAAGACAGGGGGCAAGGAAGTGGCACAGATACGCAGTATTTT. Translated: CASQDRGQGSGTDTQYF.